This T cell receptor beta chain was sequenced during a study of blood T cell repertoires in COVID-19. Study context: The United States, Italy and Spain provided the acute and convalescent COVID-19 samples. PBMCs, B-cell-depleted T cells, or T cells were the source of the cDNA or gDNA that made up the material.

V was clipped by 4 bases and J by 5 bases; unmatched bases: 1. The CDR3 extends over 12 amino acids. CDR1 SNHLY and CDR2 FYNNEI come from the germline V gene. As processed by the authors: The assay estimated nucleated cells by amplifying reference gene primers. TCRdb's copy holds only in-frame clones and misses some; the assay was immunoSEQ multiplex PCR. V, J and clone size derive from that table, while D and trimming were established from the DNA sequence. Here the sample spans some 39,000 clones, roughly three quarters being singletons. The chain has TRBV2 and TRBJ2-5; 7 bases fit TRBD2. The receptor comes from a man older than 75 with acute or convalescent COVID-19. What was sequenced was peripheral blood. CDR3 in amino acids: CASSVGGETQYF. The CDR3, as DNA: TGTGCCAGCAGTGTGGGGGGGGAGACCCAGTACTTC.